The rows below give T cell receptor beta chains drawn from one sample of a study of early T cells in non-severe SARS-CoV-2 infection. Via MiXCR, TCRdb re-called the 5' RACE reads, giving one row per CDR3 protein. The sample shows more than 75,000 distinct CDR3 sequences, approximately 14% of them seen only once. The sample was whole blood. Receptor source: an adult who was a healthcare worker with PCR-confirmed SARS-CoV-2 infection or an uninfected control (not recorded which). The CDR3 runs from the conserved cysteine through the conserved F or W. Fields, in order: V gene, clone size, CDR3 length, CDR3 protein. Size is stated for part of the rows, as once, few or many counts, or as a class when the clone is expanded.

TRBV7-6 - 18 CASSLKTGGGIAKNIQYF
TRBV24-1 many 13 CATSAGSSYEQYF
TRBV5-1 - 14 CASSPGQSTYEQYF
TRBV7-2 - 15 CASSFKTGLNTEAFF
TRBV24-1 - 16 CATSDRRGYSNQPQHF
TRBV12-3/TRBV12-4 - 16 CASSFHSGGAVDTQYF
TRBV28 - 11 CASSAYYGYTF
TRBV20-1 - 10 CSARFGSYTF
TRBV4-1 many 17 CASSPNPGTGSGYEQYF
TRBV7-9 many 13 CASLRGRYNEQFF
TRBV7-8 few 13 CASSLVLGDTQYF
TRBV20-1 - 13 CSARPLQGETQYF
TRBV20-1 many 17 CSARDATGTENTGELFF
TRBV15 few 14 CATSRDIVNQPQHF
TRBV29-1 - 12 CSVEGENTEAFF
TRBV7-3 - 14 CASSLSGIQDTQYF